A single TCR beta chain is shown here with its context. The clone's antigen remains unknown. Nothing much larger sits one base from this clone, and base qualities are not available. The sample belongs to a study of blood T cell repertoires in COVID-19 (dated by TCRdb to 2020 to 2021). With respect to the entire study: Collaborator samples came from the United States, Italy and Spain and covered acute and convalescent phases of COVID-19. The material from the prospective study consisted of cDNA or gDNA derived from T cells, B-cell-depleted T cells, or PBMCs. Subjects who had been exposed to COVID-19, were actively infected with it, or had recovered from it provided the deeply sampled blood TCRbeta repertoires that made up the dataset. The repertoires were made available in a free public database intended to serve as a resource for research on the immune response to SARS-CoV-2. The samples were drawn from two sources: the first 160 participants of the ongoing ImmuneRACE study, and over 1,000 subjects contributed by 6 global collaborators. Nearly every sample came with metadata listing a de-identified subject ID, COVID-19 status, age in years and sex. Where available, HLA class I and class II types were obtained from metadata supplied by the sample provider rather than from assay-based typing. Summary of the overall study and its limitations: Clinical and demographic metadata were provided uncurated, with the amount varying by source and participant.

At one collaborating source in Seattle, patients were enrolled during active infection and were followed longitudinally through the course of disease. Collaborating institutions collected whole blood in K2EDTA tubes following their own protocols. For TCRbeta analysis, collaborator samples were shipped as frozen whole blood, as isolated PBMCs, or as DNA extracted from either sample type. The immunoSEQ Assay, a bias-controlled multiplex PCR, was used to amplify TCRbeta CDR3 regions from genomic DNA. As for the original processing: Nucleated cell counts per sample were estimated from amplification of reference gene primers within the assay. To quantify the absolute abundance of each unique TCRbeta CDR3 rearrangement, sequence reads were collapsed and filtered. Productive Simpson clonality was computed per sample as the square root of Simpson's diversity index over productive rearrangements. This is the immuneACCESS table as TCRdb keeps it, with only in-frame sequences that have V and J called. A part of the clones is gone; compared with another copy, unresolved V genes explain less than half, and the rest is unexplained. D and trimming were read from the DNA, whereas the V and J calls and clone size are those reported in that table. A total of approximately 500,000 clones appear in this sample, about 91% of them only once. The top ten clonotypes cover around 0.9% of the sample.

The receptor was derived from a young man with COVID-19, enrolled during active disease. The source material was peripheral blood.

The CDR3 in this case is CASLSYSRERTSTDTQYF. At the DNA level, the sequence is TGTGCCAGCCTTAGTTACTCGCGGGAGCGAACTAGCACAGATACGCAGTATTTT. The rearrangement joined TRBV2 to TRBJ2-3, with TRBD2 matching 7 junction bases. Unmatched junction bases come to 17, with V trimmed by 8 bases and J by 0 bases. The germline V gene supplies CDR1 SNHLY and CDR2 FYNNEI. Inclusive of the bounding cysteine and phenylalanine, the CDR3 is 18 residues long. The read is trimmed to its CDR3 DNA, 54 bases read in frame from base 1.